This T cell receptor beta chain originates from a study of shared clonotypes between healthy human individuals. Findings of the study overall: Some naive CD4 clonotypes, roughly 5%, turned up in common across a handful of donors. In having few donors, the study represented limited genetic and exposure-history diversity.

Every subset had its genomic DNA shared out evenly among several immunoSEQ plates. The data were produced by immunoSEQ multiplex PCR, yet TCRdb's version contains in-frame clones alone and is incomplete. The table has roughly 600,000 clones, 95% to 98% seen once. To note about this clone: The antigen is not known.

It was CD45RO-negative cells, positively selected for CCR7, that made up naive CD8 cells, with terminally differentiated effector memory CD45RA+ cells excluded. The CDR3 sequence is 17 residues long. V lost 4 bases to trimming and J lost 2 bases, with 19 bases between them. Germline assignment: CDR1 MNHEY and CDR2 SMNVEV (reference sequence). Sequenced sample: naive CD8+ T cells sorted from blood. The rearrangement joins TRBV27 to TRBJ2-3; D may be TRBD1 (6 bases). This clonotype was sampled from a man aged 30 to 39 in good health. The CDR3 DNA sequence: TGTGCCAGCAGTTCCCCGACAGGCCGCGGACTCACAGATACGCAGTATTTT. Its protein is CASSSPTGRGLTDTQYF.